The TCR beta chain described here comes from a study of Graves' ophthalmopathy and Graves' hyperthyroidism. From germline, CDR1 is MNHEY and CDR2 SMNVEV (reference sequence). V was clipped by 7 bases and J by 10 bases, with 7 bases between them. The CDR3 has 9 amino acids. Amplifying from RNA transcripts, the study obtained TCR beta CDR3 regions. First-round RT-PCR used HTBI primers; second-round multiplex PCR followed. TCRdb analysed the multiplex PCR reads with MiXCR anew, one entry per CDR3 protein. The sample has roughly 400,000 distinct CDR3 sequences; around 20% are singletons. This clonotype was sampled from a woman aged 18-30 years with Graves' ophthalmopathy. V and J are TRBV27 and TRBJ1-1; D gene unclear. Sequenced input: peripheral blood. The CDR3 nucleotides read TGTGCCAGCAAGCGGGGAGCTTTCTTT. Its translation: CASKRGAFF.